This is a list of T cell receptor beta chains from one sample in a study of spatial heterogeneity in lung cancer. Each CDR3 protein gets one entry after TCRdb re-called the 5' RACE reads with MiXCR. This sample carries several thousand distinct CDR3 sequences, approximately 17% of them seen once, and the ten largest clones take 11% to 15%. The sample consisted of lung tumor tissue, taken at surgery. The origin of the receptors is a male donor with early-stage non-small cell lung cancer. CDR3s include the opening cysteine and the closing phenylalanine or tryptophan. Each record gives: V gene, CDR3 length, D gene, J gene, clone size, CDR3 DNA, CDR3 protein. A D gene is named only where the DNA matches it firmly. Not all rows give a size; the values are once, few, many and, for expanded clones, a class.

TRBV2,12,-,TRBJ2-7,-,TGTGCCAGCGGTGGCATTTCCTACGAGCAGTACTTC,CASGGISYEQYF
TRBV5-4,13,-,TRBJ2-5,few,TGTGCCAGCAGCTTGCAGTCCCAAGAGACCCAGTACTTC,CASSLQSQETQYF
TRBV6-1,15,-,TRBJ2-1,medium-sized,TGTGCCAGCAGTGACGGCACAAGCTCCTACAATGAGCAGTTCTTC,CASSDGTSSYNEQFF
TRBV6-1,17,-,TRBJ1-4,medium-sized,TGTGCCAGCAGTGAACTCCCCGACGCCCGGAGGGGTGAAAAACTGTTTTTT,CASSELPDARRGEKLFF
TRBV6-5,11,-,TRBJ2-5,few,TGTGCCAGCAGTTACGCGGAGACCCAGTACTTC,CASSYAETQYF
TRBV13,14,-,TRBJ2-5,-,TGTGCCAGCAGCTTATTGGGGGAACAAGAGACCCAGTACTTC,CASSLLGEQETQYF
TRBV7-2,15,-,TRBJ2-4,medium-sized,TGTGCCAGCAGCTTAGGTGGCTTAGCCAAAAACATTCAGTACTTC,CASSLGGLAKNIQYF
TRBV12-3/TRBV12-4,14,-,TRBJ2-3,few,TGTGCCAGCAGTTCTTCTAGATTGGGAGATACGCAGTATTTT,CASSSSRLGDTQYF
TRBV6-6,16,TRBD1,TRBJ2-6,medium-sized,TGTGCCAGCAGTACACAGGGGGCGCCTGGGGCCAACGTCCTGACTTTC,CASSTQGAPGANVLTF
TRBV7-2,17,TRBD1,TRBJ1-5,medium-sized,TGTGCCAGCAGCTTAGCGACGGGACAGGCTAGCAATCAGCCCCAGCATTTT,CASSLATGQASNQPQHF
TRBV5-5,15,TRBD2,TRBJ2-1,-,TGTGCCAGCAGCTTGGGACTAGCGGGGGCAGGTGAGCAGTTCTTC,CASSLGLAGAGEQFF
TRBV12-3/TRBV12-4,17,TRBD2,TRBJ2-1,-,TGTGCCAGCAGTTCCTCGACTAGCGGGGGCTCCTACAATGAGCAGTTCTTC,CASSSSTSGGSYNEQFF
TRBV28,11,-,TRBJ2-1,medium-sized,TGTGCCAGCAGCCTTGACGCTGAGCAGTTCTTC,CASSLDAEQFF